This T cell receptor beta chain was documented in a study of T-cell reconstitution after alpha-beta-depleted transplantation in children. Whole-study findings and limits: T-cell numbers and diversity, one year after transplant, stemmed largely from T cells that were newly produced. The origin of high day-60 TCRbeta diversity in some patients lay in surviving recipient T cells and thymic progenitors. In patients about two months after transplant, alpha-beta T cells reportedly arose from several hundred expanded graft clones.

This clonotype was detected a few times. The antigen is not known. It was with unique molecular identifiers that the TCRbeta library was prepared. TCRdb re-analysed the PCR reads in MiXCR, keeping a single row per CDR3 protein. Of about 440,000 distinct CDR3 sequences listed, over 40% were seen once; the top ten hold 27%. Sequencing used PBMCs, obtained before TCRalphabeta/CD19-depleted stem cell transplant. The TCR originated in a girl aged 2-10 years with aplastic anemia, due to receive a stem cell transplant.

CDR3 protein: CASSPPGRNEQYF. As DNA, the CDR3 is TGTGCCAGCTCACCACCGGGAAGAAACGAGCAGTACTTC. This chain uses TRBV18 with TRBJ2-7; D uncertain. CDR1 KGHSH and CDR2 LQKENI come from the germline V gene. The CDR3 has 13 amino acids. V dropped 0 bases and J dropped 5 bases, with 8 bases sitting between them.